This T cell receptor (beta chain) is drawn from a study of T cell responses to AZD1222 COVID-19 vaccine. Turning to the study itself: Recipients boosted at about 4 weeks or about 12 weeks are pooled. Points from the study as a whole: Dominant CD4 TCR responses targeted spike regions 160-218 and 743-854. Baseline seropositivity characterized only a handful of AZD1222 recipients.

Turning to this clone: The antigen is not known.

Some clones are missing from TCRdb's copy, which holds only in-frame ones; the method was immunoSEQ multiplex PCR. The repertoire holds about 110,000 clones, with 87% as singletons. V was trimmed by 2 bases and J by 6 bases, leaving 11 bases between them. The CDR3 is 15 amino acids. The germline V gene has CDR1 KGHSH and CDR2 LQKENI. This chain connects TRBV18 to TRBJ1-6; D may be TRBD1 (5 bases). Sample: peripheral blood, taken on day 0 of AZD1222 vaccination. The origin of this receptor is an adult in good health. CDR3 nucleotides: TGTGCCAGCTCACCATTGGAGGGGAGTAATTCACCCCTCCACTTT. Encoded protein: CASSPLEGSNSPLHF.